The present entry profiles one T cell receptor beta chain with its context. The entry originates in a study of blood T cell repertoires in COVID-19. For the study at large: The samples span acute and convalescent COVID-19 from the United States, Italy and Spain. T cells, B-cell-depleted T cells, or PBMCs supplied cDNA or gDNA.

With 3 bases removed from V and 2 bases from J, the gap between germline ends came to 19 bases. The germline V gene has CDR1 LGHNA and CDR2 YNFKEQ. The CDR3 totals 17 residues. Per the original data handling: Counts of nucleated cells, estimated from reference gene primer amplification, were obtained. The method was immunoSEQ multiplex PCR; TCRdb's version includes in-frame clones alone and lacks a portion of them. V and J calls and clone size are copied from that table; D and trimming were computed from the DNA. Of roughly 180,000 clones in the sample, 75% to 90% were seen once. The chain carries TRBV4-2 and TRBJ1-2; tentative D call: TRBD1 (6 bases). The sequenced sample was peripheral blood. This TCR was recovered from a woman aged 55-69 years with acute or convalescent COVID-19. CDR3 residues: CASSQEGGGSRNYGYTF. In DNA, the CDR3 is TGTGCCAGCAGCCAGGAAGGGGGGGGCAGCCGAAACTATGGCTACACCTTC.